This T cell receptor (beta chain) was retrieved from a study of CD8 T cells in ankylosing spondylitis. With respect to this clonotype: Its specificity is not known.

5'-RACE, quantitative and with molecular barcodes, yielded the TCR beta libraries. TCRdb called the 5' RACE reads again in MiXCR, with one record for every CDR3 protein. The table has approximately 110,000 distinct CDR3 sequences, about 25% seen once. Notes on the study in general: Clones linked with disease were CD8+ and fairly uncommon in the peripheral blood. A TCR beta motif of under 10 highly homologous variants seemed to mark ankylosing spondylitis blood. Researchers reportedly found disease-linked clones significantly enriched in matched ankylosing spondylitis synovial fluid.

Losses at the gene ends were 5 bases for V and 2 bases for J; bases not matched to a gene: 5. This CDR3 is 15 amino acids long. The TCR was taken from a male donor with ankylosing spondylitis. The specimen was synovial fluid, either unsorted or a sorted T cell fraction (not recorded which). The chain is built from TRBV12-3 or TRBV12-4 and TRBJ2-3; 9 bases agree with TRBD2. The chain's CDR3 is CASSKREVHTDTQYF. CDR3 nucleotides: TGTGCCAGCAGTAAGCGGGAGGTTCACACAGATACGCAGTATTTT.